These 27 T cell receptor beta chains share one sample of origin, sequenced in a study of OX40 agonist ivuxolimab in advanced cancers. TCRdb's table, derived via immunoSEQ multiplex PCR, lists solely in-frame clones and lacks some. This table has about 80,000 clones, roughly nine tenths appearing once. The specimen comprised CD4+ or CD8+ T cells sorted from blood, sampled in a trial of the OX40 agonist ivuxolimab. All receptors come from an adult with an advanced solid tumor such as melanoma, head and neck, liver or kidney cancer.

This chain links TRBV28 with TRBJ2-5, with 9 bases that match TRBD1. The CDR3 spans 14 residues. The V and J ends lost 5 bases and 4 bases, in that order; junction bases with no gene match: 5. Germline V lookup: CDR1 MDHEN, CDR2 SYDVKM. The CDR3 is CASSVNRGRETQYF. Here the CDR3 DNA reads TGTGCCAGCAGTGTCAACAGGGGGCGAGAGACCCAGTACTTC.

As DNA, the CDR3 is TGTGCCAGCAGGGCGGGAGGGAACTACGAGCAGTACTTC. As protein: CASRAGGNYEQYF. V usage is TRBV2 and J usage is TRBJ2-7; 9 bases are shared with TRBD2. After removal of 6 bases from V and 3 bases from J, the junction contained 3 bases not matched to a gene. Germline loops: CDR1 SNHLY, CDR2 FYNNEI. The CDR3 has 13 amino acids.

Of note for this clone: The identical CDR3 is also encoded by other nucleotide sequences in the sample. The chain recombines TRBV7-2 with TRBJ2-5; TRBD1 aligns across 7 bases. Germline V gene sequence: CDR1 SGHTA, CDR2 FQGNSA. The trim removed 0 bases at V and 1 base at J, leaving 2 bases unmatched. The CDR3 spans 15 residues. CDR3: CASSLAGTAQETQYF. In nucleotides, the CDR3 is TGTGCCAGCAGCTTAGCGGGGACAGCCCAAGAGACCCAGTACTTC.

The chain recombines TRBV5-1 with TRBJ2-4, with D perhaps matching TRBD1 or TRBD2 (5 bases each). Germline V gives CDR1 SGHRS, CDR2 YFSETQ. The CDR3 sequence is 14 residues long. The V end lost 1 base, the J end lost 5 bases, and 10 bases lay between the germline ends. CDR3 amino acids: CASSLLGEQNIQYF. DNA for the CDR3: TGCGCCAGCAGCTTGTTGGGGGAGCAAAACATTCAGTACTTC.

V usage is TRBV4-1 and J usage is TRBJ2-7; TRBD2 agrees at 7 bases. V shed 1 base, J shed 4 bases, and the junction held 13 bases outside the gene matches. CDR3 length: 17 amino acids. In germline, CDR1 is MGHRA, CDR2 YSYEKL. CDR3 DNA: TGCGCCAGCAGCCAAGTCTTCATAGCGGGTGCCCCATACGAGCAGTACTTC. Translation: CASSQVFIAGAPYEQYF.

This chain uses TRBV10-2 with TRBJ1-5; TRBD1 aligns across 8 bases. The germline V gene encodes CDR1 WSHSY and CDR2 SAAADI. This CDR3 has 17 residues. Trimming took 0 bases from V and 2 from J; bases not matched to a gene: 6. The DNA for the CDR3 is TGCGCCAGCAGTGAGTCTTTGGCAGGGGGCGGCAATCAGCCCCAGCATTTT. Residues: CASSESLAGGGNQPQHF.

The genes are TRBV19 and TRBJ2-5; D may be TRBD1 (6 bases). The CDR3 has 10 amino acids. The germline gives CDR1 LNHDA, CDR2 SQIVND (reference sequence). V gave up 10 bases and J gave up 4 bases, with 7 bases separating them. CDR3 sequence reads: CATQGETQYF. The CDR3 bases are TGTGCCACACAGGGAGAGACCCAGTACTTC.

This clone has just one count. V gene TRBV27 combines with J gene TRBJ1-1, with TRBD1 as a possible D gene (5 bases). Trimming left V 7 bases short and J 4 bases short, with 22 bases between. Germline values: CDR1 MNHEY, CDR2 SMNVEV (reference sequence). CDR3 length: 16 amino acids. CDR3 sequence (DNA): TGTGCCAGCAAGCCCCAGGGAATACACAACATCACTGAAGCTTTCTTT. It translates to CASKPQGIHNITEAFF.

The genes are TRBV7-3 and TRBJ1-1; no clear D gene. Germline CDR1 SGHTA, CDR2 FQGTGA. The CDR3 contains 13 residues. Trimming left V 1 base short and J 3 bases short, with 6 bases between. CDR3 in DNA: TGTGCCAGCAGCTTAAGGGGAGACACTGAAGCTTTCTTT. It specifies CASSLRGDTEAFF.

This clone was observed once. The CDR3 loop is CASSYRHRDWGYTF. The CDR3 region has the DNA TGTGCCAGCAGTTACAGACACAGGGACTGGGGCTACACCTTC. The chain joins TRBV6-6 to TRBJ1-2, with a weak D call TRBD1 (6 bases). Trimming removed 2 bases at V and 8 bases at J, with 15 bases between. This CDR3 has 14 amino acids. CDR1 and CDR2 (germline): MNHNY, SVGAGI (reference sequence).

This clone appeared once. The chain couples TRBV2 to TRBJ2-7; D unclear. This CDR3 comprises 14 residues. In germline, CDR1 is SNHLY, CDR2 FYNNEI. The V and J ends lost 8 bases and 1 base respectively, with 15 bases between them. CDR3 region: CASSLLRNSYEQYF. The CDR3 DNA is TGTGCCAGCTCGCTGCTACGGAATTCCTACGAGCAGTACTTC.

This clone was seen a handful of times. The chain has TRBV19 and TRBJ1-2; D is undetermined. The CDR3 runs to 11 residues. Germline V gives CDR1 LNHDA, CDR2 SQIVND (reference sequence). Trimming removed 3 bases at V and 7 bases at J, with 6 bases between. The CDR3 region has the DNA TGTGCCAGTAGTATTGGAGTTGGCTACACCTTC. It yields the protein CASSIGVGYTF.

The chain recombines TRBV11-3 with TRBJ2-7; D is unresolved. V was cut by 5 bases and J by 3 bases, with 8 bases left in between. There are 12 residues in the CDR3. Germline assignment: CDR1 SGHNT and CDR2 YENEEA. CDR3 sequence: CASSTSVYEQYF. The CDR3 DNA reads TGTGCCAGCAGCACAAGTGTCTACGAGCAGTACTTC.

The chain has TRBV7-9 and TRBJ1-1, with TRBD1 identical over 8 bases. V dropped 2 bases and J dropped 5; count of bases not matched to a gene: 10. Germline V gene sequence: CDR1 SEHNR, CDR2 FQNEAQ (reference sequence). The CDR3 runs to 16 residues. In DNA, the CDR3 is TGTGCCAGCAGCTTAAACACCGGACAGGGAGGGACTGAAGCTTTCTTT. This encodes CASSLNTGQGGTEAFF.

The genes are TRBV9 and TRBJ2-1, with D possibly TRBD2 on 6 matching bases. Germline V gene data show CDR1 as SGDLS and CDR2 as YYNGEE. The CDR3 contains 17 residues. Trimming took 0 bases from V and 1 from J, leaving 14 bases between them. The CDR3 DNA sequence: TGTGCCAGCAGCGTAGCTGGGGGAGGTATATCCTACAATGAGCAGTTCTTC. Its protein product is CASSVAGGGISYNEQFF.

The chain joins TRBV28 to TRBJ1-2; no reliable D call. Deletions cut 5 bases from V and 8 bases from J, with 15 bases between. Germline V lookup: CDR1 MDHEN, CDR2 SYDVKM. The CDR3 has 13 amino acids. The CDR3 here is CASSTSGLYGYTF. CDR3 bases: TGTGCCAGCAGTACCTCAGGTTTATACGGCTACACCTTC.

The chain links TRBV5-1 to TRBJ2-7; D is unresolved. This CDR3 spans 12 amino acids. Germline lookup yields CDR1 SGHRS and CDR2 YFSETQ. V shed 4 bases and J shed 1 base, with 6 bases lying between them. The CDR3 is CASSPPSYEQYF. For the CDR3, the DNA is TGCGCCAGCAGCCCCCCTTCCTACGAGCAGTACTTC.

The V and J genes are TRBV28 and TRBJ1-2; TRBD1 aligns across 9 bases. The CDR3 is made up of 19 amino acids. CDR1 and CDR2 (germline): MDHEN, SYDVKM. The trim removed 4 bases at V and 6 bases at J, leaving 21 bases unmatched. CDR3 nucleotides: TGTGCCAGCAGTTCATCTACCCTTACCGGACAGGGGAGTAAGAATGGCTACACCTTC. Translated: CASSSSTLTGQGSKNGYTF.

The chain carries TRBV27 and TRBJ1-2; weak D call: TRBD1 (5 bases). V was cut by 2 bases and J by 4 bases, with 8 bases left in between. Per the germline V gene, CDR1 is MNHEY and CDR2 is SMNVEV (reference sequence). This CDR3 comprises 13 residues. Here the CDR3 reads CASSLGGGYGYTF. The CDR3 DNA reads as TGTGCCAGCAGTTTAGGGGGGGGCTATGGCTACACCTTC.

The chain couples TRBV6-5 to TRBJ2-1; 7 bases agree with TRBD2. This CDR3 spans 15 amino acids. V gave up 6 bases and J gave up 8 bases; unmatched junction bases: 13. Germline loops: CDR1 MNHEY, CDR2 SVGAGI. For the CDR3, the DNA is TGTGCCAGCAGCTTCAGCGGGGCCTCTCCCTATGAGCAGTTCTTC. Translated, it gives CASSFSGASPYEQFF.

J is TRBJ2-1 and V is TRBV10-3; 11 bases fit TRBD2. The CDR3 is made up of 14 amino acids. CDR1 is ENHRY, CDR2 SYGVKD, per germline. V dropped 7 bases and J dropped 5; count of bases not matched to a gene: 4. The CDR3 reads CAINRLAGNNEQFF. The DNA of the CDR3 is TGTGCCATCAATAGACTAGCGGGAAACAATGAGCAGTTCTTC.

The rearrangement links TRBV19 to TRBJ2-5; 9 bases are shared with TRBD1. V trimming: 7 bases; J trimming: 5 bases; junction bases outside the gene matches: 14. The CDR3 length is 16 residues. Germline assignment: CDR1 LNHDA and CDR2 SQIVND (reference sequence). CDR3: CASKDRGRSRVETQYF. In nucleotides, the CDR3 is TGTGCCAGTAAGGACAGGGGTAGGTCGAGGGTGGAGACCCAGTACTTC.

The J gene is TRBJ1-5, the V gene TRBV15, with D possibly matching TRBD1 (6 bases). Germline V gives CDR1 LNHNV, CDR2 YYDKDF (reference sequence). Trimming took 5 bases from V and 10 from J, leaving 15 bases between them. The CDR3 loop spans 13 amino acids. CDR3 amino acids: CATSVGLTGPQHF. CDR3 DNA: TGTGCCACCAGCGTAGGGTTGACAGGCCCCCAGCATTTT. Complete variable domain (other parts from reference TRBV15 and TRBJ1-5): DAMVIQNPRYQVTQFGKPVTLSCSQTLNHNVMYWYQQKSSQAPKLLFHYYDKDFNNEADTPDNFQSRRPNTSFCFLDIRSPGLGDTAMYLCATSVGLTGPQHFGDGTRLSIL.

The chain has TRBV28 and TRBJ2-1, with a weak D call TRBD2 (5 bases). The CDR3 is made up of 14 amino acids. Germline V gene sequence: CDR1 MDHEN, CDR2 SYDVKM. V lost 2 bases and J lost 4, with 9 bases in between. The CDR3 DNA sequence: TGTGCCAGCAGTTTAACGGGGATTTACAATGAGCAGTTCTTC. It yields the protein CASSLTGIYNEQFF.

This clone was seen a few times. The rearrangement links TRBV7-2 to TRBJ2-7; D gene ambiguous. This CDR3 is 11 amino acids long. Germline CDR1 is SGHTA and CDR2 is FQGNSA. V gave up 5 bases and J gave up 6 bases, with 8 bases separating them. The DNA for the CDR3 is TGTGCCAGCAGCCCAAGATCCGAGCAGTACTTC. Protein: CASSPRSEQYF.

This rearrangement joins TRBV7-2 to TRBJ1-1; D gene unclear. Per germline, CDR1 SGHTA and CDR2 FQGNSA. The V gene lost 5 bases and the J gene lost 4 bases, with 11 bases spanning the gap. The CDR3 contains 13 residues. CDR3 sequence reads: CASSLTEGTEAFF. In DNA, the CDR3 is TGTGCCAGCAGCCTAACGGAGGGCACTGAAGCTTTCTTT. Using reference TRBV7-2 and TRBJ1-1 for the parts outside the CDR3, the full variable domain is GAGVSQSPSNKVTEKGKDVELRCDPISGHTALYWYRQSLGQGLEFLIYFQGNSAPDKSGLPSDRFSAERTGGSVSTLTIQRTQQEDSAVYLCASSLTEGTEAFFGQGTRLTVV.

The V call is TRBV30, the J call TRBJ1-2; 7 bases are a match to TRBD1. V shed 7 bases, J shed 1 base, and the junction held 12 bases outside the gene matches. From germline, CDR1 is GTSNPN and CDR2 SVGIG (reference sequence). The CDR3 totals 15 residues. The CDR3 is CAYKGGRGRNYGYTF. CDR3 nucleotides: TGTGCCTATAAAGGGGGAAGGGGGCGTAACTATGGCTACACCTTC. The variable domain in full, completed from reference TRBV30 and TRBJ1-2, reads SQTIHQWPATLVQPVGSPLSLECTVEGTSNPNLYWYRQAAGRGLQLLFYSVGIGQISSEVPQNLSASRPQDRQFILSSKKLLLSDSGFYLCAYKGGRGRNYGYTFGSGTRLTVV.